One and the same sample provided the 17 T cell receptor beta chains below, sequenced in a study of blood T cell repertoires in COVID-19. Sequenced by immunoSEQ multiplex PCR; TCRdb stores in-frame clones only, minus some. The data contain around 200,000 clones, 85% of them singletons. The specimen sequenced was PBMCs or T cells enriched from blood (not recorded which). Receptors originate from a man aged 40-49 years who had recovered from COVID-19.

This rearrangement joins TRBV7-3 to TRBJ2-1; 8 nucleotides align to TRBD2. The CDR3 is 14 residues long. The junction had 9 bases not matched to a gene; V was cut back by 7 bases and J by 7 bases. Looked up from germline, CDR1 is SGHTA and CDR2 is FQGTGA. CDR3 protein: CASIPGLEVNEQFF. DNA for the CDR3: TGTGCCAGCATCCCGGGACTAGAAGTTAATGAGCAGTTCTTC.

This clone has just a few counts. This chain links TRBV4-1 with TRBJ2-2; 7 positions match TRBD1. With V trimmed by 4 bases and J by 6 bases, 8 bases remained unmatched. The CDR3 extends over 15 amino acids. Germline CDR1 reads MGHRA; CDR2 reads YSYEKL. The CDR3 here is CASSRNRQGPGELFF. The CDR3 DNA sequence: TGCGCCAGCAGCCGAAACCGACAGGGTCCCGGGGAGCTGTTTTTT.

The rearrangement uses TRBV4-1 and TRBJ2-7; a weak D match, TRBD2 (6 bases). The CDR3 spans 16 residues. Trimming cost V 0 bases and J 0 bases, with 12 bases left between them. Germline V gene lookup returns CDR1 MGHRA and CDR2 YSYEKL. The CDR3 here is CASSQDLAPNSYEQYF. The CDR3 DNA reads TGCGCCAGCAGCCAAGATCTAGCGCCTAACTCCTACGAGCAGTACTTC.

This chain uses TRBV19 with TRBJ2-7; a possible D gene is TRBD2 (6 bases). The CDR3 is 15 residues long. Trimming shortened V by 7 bases and J by 1 base, and 17 bases separated the two germline ends. In germline, CDR1 is LNHDA, CDR2 SQIVND (reference sequence). The CDR3 is CASTPSSGRSYEQYF. The CDR3 region has the DNA TGTGCCAGTACCCCAAGTAGCGGTCGGTCCTACGAGCAGTACTTC.

This clone was counted a single time. CDR3 residues: CASSSGSLAVQETQYF. The CDR3 coding sequence is TGTGCCAGTAGTAGCGGGTCGCTAGCGGTTCAAGAGACCCAGTACTTC. This sequence joins TRBV19 and TRBJ2-5; 7 positions match TRBD2. This CDR3 region has 16 residues. Per the germline V gene, CDR1 is LNHDA and CDR2 is SQIVND (reference sequence). Germline trimming cut 4 bases from V and 2 bases from J; bases unmatched to any gene: 10.

V and J are TRBV5-1 and TRBJ2-6; D uncertain. Germline V lookup: CDR1 SGHRS, CDR2 YFSETQ. The V and J ends lost 0 bases and 0 bases respectively, with 7 bases between them. CDR3 size: 16 residues. CDR3 in amino acids: CASSLVPRSGANVLTF. DNA of the CDR3: TGCGCCAGCAGCTTGGTTCCGCGCTCTGGGGCCAACGTCCTGACTTTC.

The chain combines TRBV23-1 with TRBJ2-7, with 10 positions matching TRBD2. TRBV23-1 is identified as an open reading frame with a role that is uncertain. This CDR3 has 15 residues. V lost 1 base, J lost 4 bases, and 4 bases stayed unmatched. CDR3 region: CASSQWGLAWYEQYF. As DNA, the CDR3 is TGCGCCAGCAGTCAATGGGGACTAGCGTGGTACGAGCAGTACTTC.

The rearrangement links TRBV2 to TRBJ2-7, with 7 positions matching TRBD1. Trimming cost V 6 bases and J 3 bases; bases outside gene matches: 5. Germline V gene lookup returns CDR1 SNHLY and CDR2 FYNNEI. The CDR3 runs to 13 residues. The CDR3 loop reads CASSDRASYEQYF. The CDR3 DNA is TGTGCCAGCAGCGACAGGGCGAGCTACGAGCAGTACTTC.

The chain links TRBV9 to TRBJ2-7, with TRBD1 matching 9 bases. V shed 7 bases, J shed 3 bases, and the junction held 11 bases outside the gene matches. CDR1 and CDR2 from the germline V gene are SGDLS and YYNGEE. The CDR3 spans 15 residues. Written as DNA, the CDR3 is TGTGCCAGCGGAGGAGGAGACAGGGGGGACTACGAGCAGTACTTC. It specifies CASGGGDRGDYEQYF.

This rearrangement joins TRBV6-4 to TRBJ2-3; the D gene is possibly TRBD2 (5 bases). V dropped 5 bases and J dropped 3 bases, with 12 bases sitting between them. Germline V gene data show CDR1 as MRHNA and CDR2 as SNTAGT. The CDR3 sequence is 14 residues long. CDR3 sequence: CASSRASGTDTQYF. The CDR3 DNA follows: TGTGCCAGCAGTAGAGCCTCGGGGACAGATACGCAGTATTTT.

The rearrangement uses TRBV28 and TRBJ2-1; 8 nucleotides agree with TRBD2. CDR3 length equals 14 residues. V was clipped by 10 bases and J by 1 base; unmatched bases: 6. CDR1 and CDR2 from the germline V gene are MDHEN and SYDVKM. The CDR3 region is CATEGLASYNEQFF. CDR3 nucleotides: TGTGCCACCGAAGGACTAGCATCCTACAATGAGCAGTTCTTC. The full variable domain, its missing parts supplied by reference TRBV28 and TRBJ2-1, is DVKVTQSSRYLVKRTGEKVFLECVQDMDHENMFWYRQDPGLGLRLIYFSYDVKMKEKGDIPEGYSVSREKKERFSLILESASTNQTSMYLCATEGLASYNEQFFGPGTRLTVL.

The chain links TRBV16 to TRBJ1-2; TRBD1 aligns across 11 bases. Germline assignment: CDR1 KGHSY and CDR2 FQNENV. This CDR3 spans 14 amino acids. V lost 4 bases and J lost 8; bases outside the gene matches: 6. The CDR3 sequence is CASSRGQGAGGYTF. CDR3 coding DNA: TGTGCCAGCAGCCGAGGACAGGGGGCTGGAGGCTACACCTTC.

This chain uses TRBV28 with TRBJ1-2; TRBD1 might be the D (5 bases). The CDR3 loop spans 16 amino acids. V shed 3 bases and J shed 4 bases, with 18 bases lying between them. Per the germline V gene, CDR1 is MDHEN and CDR2 is SYDVKM. Written as DNA, the CDR3 is TGTGCCAGCAGTTTGCCCGATTGGGGCAGTAGCTATGGCTACACCTTC. This codes for CASSLPDWGSSYGYTF.

The V gene is TRBV5-4, the J gene TRBJ1-2; D unresolved. Trimming cost V 0 bases and J 8 bases, with 14 bases left between them. CDR3 size: 14 residues. The germline V gene has CDR1 SGHNT and CDR2 YYREEE (reference sequence). The CDR3 nucleotides read TGTGCCAGCAGCTTGGAGGTCGTCACCGGGGGCTACACCTTC. This gives the protein CASSLEVVTGGYTF.

The chain employs TRBV4-3 and TRBJ2-7, with TRBD1 matching over 9 bases. V trimming: 4 bases; J trimming: 3 bases; junction bases outside the gene matches: 4. The CDR3 contains 14 residues. The germline CDR1 and CDR2 sequences are LGHNA and YSLEER. CDR3 in amino acids: CASSLDRGSYEQYF. The CDR3 region has the DNA TGCGCCAGCAGCCTGGACAGGGGAAGCTACGAGCAGTACTTC.

Here the CDR3 reads CASSLAGTVQETQYF. The DNA of the CDR3 is TGTGCCAGCAGCTTAGCGGGGACAGTACAAGAGACCCAGTACTTC. The chain uses TRBV7-9 and TRBJ2-5; 7 nucleotides agree with TRBD1. The CDR3 has 15 amino acids. V trimming: 0 bases; J trimming: 2 bases; junction bases outside the gene matches: 3. Germline loops: CDR1 SEHNR, CDR2 FQNEAQ (reference sequence). Full variable domain (remainder filled in from reference TRBV7-9 and TRBJ2-5): DTGVSQNPRHKITKRGQNVTFRCDPISEHNRLYWYRQTLGQGPEFLTYFQNEAQLEKSRLLSDRFSAERPKGSFSTLEIQRTEQGDSAMYLCASSLAGTVQETQYFGPGTRLLVL.

The chain joins TRBV14 to TRBJ2-3; 8 bases match TRBD2. Germline values: CDR1 SGHDN, CDR2 FVKESK. The ends lost 4 bases at V and 0 bases at J; junction bases unmatched: 21. The CDR3 runs 21 residues. The CDR3: CASSPGALTSAGRSSTDTQYF. As DNA, the CDR3 is TGTGCCAGCAGCCCAGGAGCCCTGACTAGCGCGGGGAGGTCTAGCACAGATACGCAGTATTTT. Full variable domain (missing parts from reference TRBV14 and TRBJ2-3): EAGVTQFPSHSVIEKGQTVTLRCDPISGHDNLYWYRRVMGKEIKFLLHFVKESKQDESGMPNNRFLAERTGGTYSTLKVQPAELEDSGVYFCASSPGALTSAGRSSTDTQYFGPGTRLTVL.